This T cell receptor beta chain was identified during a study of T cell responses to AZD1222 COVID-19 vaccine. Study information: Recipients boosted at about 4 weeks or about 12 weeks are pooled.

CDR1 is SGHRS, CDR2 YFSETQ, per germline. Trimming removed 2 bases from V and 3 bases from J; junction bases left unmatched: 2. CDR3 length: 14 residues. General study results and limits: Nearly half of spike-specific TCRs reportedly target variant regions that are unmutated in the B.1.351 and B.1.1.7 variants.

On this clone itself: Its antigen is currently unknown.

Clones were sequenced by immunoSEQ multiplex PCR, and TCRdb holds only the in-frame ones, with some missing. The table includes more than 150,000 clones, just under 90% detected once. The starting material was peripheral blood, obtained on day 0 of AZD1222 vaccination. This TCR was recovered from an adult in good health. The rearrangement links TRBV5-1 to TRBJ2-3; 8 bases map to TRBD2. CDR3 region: CASSFGLATDTQYF. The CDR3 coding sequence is TGCGCCAGCAGCTTCGGACTAGCTACAGATACGCAGTATTTT.